This is a list of T cell receptor beta chains from one sample in a study of blood T cell repertoires in COVID-19. The table came from immunoSEQ multiplex PCR; TCRdb's copy has only in-frame clones and leaves some out. This sample has more than 110,000 clones, with around 86% found just once. Source material: peripheral blood. The receptors here all came from a human donor in a cohort sampled during active COVID-19. Each CDR3 is given with its conserved first and last residue. The order of the fields is D gene, V gene, clone size, J gene, CDR3 protein, CDR3 DNA. The D gene is left open where the match is weak. The size field is filled for only some rows; it gives once, few, many or a size class.

>TRBD2|TRBV6-2/TRBV6-3|-|TRBJ2-2
CASSIAGGIGELFF
TGTGCCAGCAGTATAGCGGGGGGGATCGGGGAGCTGTTTTTT
>-|TRBV30|-|TRBJ1-1
CAWRQGWTEAFF
TGTGCCTGGAGACAGGGTTGGACTGAAGCTTTCTTT
>-|TRBV7-3|-|TRBJ2-5
CASSPGGGGFQETQYF
TGTGCCAGCAGCCCGGGGGGCGGGGGCTTCCAAGAGACCCAGTACTTC
>-|TRBV27|-|TRBJ2-7
CASSLGGGSSYEQYF
TGTGCCAGCAGTTTAGGAGGGGGCAGTTCCTACGAGCAGTACTTC
>-|TRBV6-1|few|TRBJ2-1
CASSERLVTNGEQFF
TGTGCCAGCAGTGAGAGACTAGTGACAAACGGTGAGCAGTTCTTC
>TRBD2|TRBV5-4|-|TRBJ2-1
CASSRIPGGGVHEQFF
TGTGCCAGCAGCCGGATCCCGGGGGGAGGAGTCCATGAGCAGTTCTTC
>-|TRBV29-1|-|TRBJ2-3
CSVGQLTTDTQYF
TGCAGCGTGGGGCAGTTGACCACAGATACGCAGTATTTT
>-|TRBV6-5|-|TRBJ2-5
CASSRGRGRGETQYF
TGTGCCAGCAGTAGGGGGAGGGGGAGGGGAGAGACCCAGTACTTC
>-|TRBV7-2|-|TRBJ2-2
CASSLQGNTGELFF
TGTGCCAGCAGCTTACAGGGTAACACCGGGGAGCTGTTTTTT
>-|TRBV7-9|-|TRBJ1-2
CASSGVGERDGYTF
TGTGCCAGCAGCGGGGTGGGGGAGCGGGATGGCTACACCTTC
>-|TRBV19|few|TRBJ1-5
CASSQGSGQPQHF
TGTGCCAGTAGTCAGGGTTCAGGGCAGCCCCAGCATTTT
>-|TRBV7-3|-|TRBJ2-5
CASSRFSGETQYF
TGTGCCAGCAGCCGTTTTTCGGGGGAGACCCAGTACTTC
>-|TRBV5-1|-|TRBJ1-3
CASSLGDRGNTIYF
TGCGCCAGCAGCTTGGGTGACCGAGGGAACACCATATATTTT
>-|TRBV7-3|-|TRBJ2-5
CASSPHRQETQYF
TGTGCCAGCAGCCCCCACAGGCAAGAGACCCAGTACTTC
>TRBD1|TRBV7-9|few|TRBJ2-7
CASRPKDRSYEQYF
TGTGCCAGCAGACCCAAGGACAGGAGCTACGAGCAGTACTTC
>-|TRBV7-9|-|TRBJ2-7
CASSSGLTSYEQYF
TGTGCCAGCAGCTCGGGACTGACCTCCTACGAGCAGTACTTC
>-|TRBV27|-|TRBJ2-7
CASSLSLSSEQYF
TGTGCCAGCAGTTTATCCCTCTCCTCGGAGCAGTACTTC
>-|TRBV7-9|-|TRBJ1-5
CAIKGGGEDQPQHF
TGTGCCATCAAGGGGGGGGGTGAGGATCAGCCCCAGCATTTT
>TRBD1|TRBV6-5|-|TRBJ1-1
CASRYTGQLNTEAFF
TGTGCCAGCAGGTACACGGGACAGTTGAACACTGAAGCTTTCTTT
>-|TRBV28|-|TRBJ1-1
CASSLTNAGQNTEAFF
TGTGCCAGCAGTTTAACGAACGCTGGACAGAACACTGAAGCTTTCTTT
>-|TRBV11-2|-|TRBJ1-2
CASSPPVTF
TGTGCCAGCAGCCCCCCAGTTACCTTC
>TRBD2|TRBV29-1|many|TRBJ2-7
CSVGRMASGRLEQYF
TGCAGCGTAGGGAGGATGGCTAGCGGGAGGCTCGAGCAGTACTTC
>-|TRBV6-5|-|TRBJ2-3
CASSRVEDTQYF
TGTGCCAGCAGCCGGGTGGAAGATACGCAGTATTTT
>-|TRBV28|-|TRBJ1-1
CASSPAGQSMNTEAFF
TGTGCCAGCAGTCCAGCCGGACAGTCCATGAACACTGAAGCTTTCTTT
>TRBD1|TRBV27|-|TRBJ2-1
CASSLQGANEQFF
TGTGCCAGCAGTTTACAGGGGGCCAATGAGCAGTTCTTC
>-|TRBV28|-|TRBJ1-2
CASSSGSAANYGYTF
TGTGCCAGCAGTTCCGGGTCAGCAGCTAACTATGGCTACACCTTC
>TRBD2|TRBV7-9|-|TRBJ2-3
CASSSLTSGGTTDTQYF
TGTGCCAGCAGCTCACTGACTAGCGGGGGGACCACAGATACGCAGTATTTT
>-|TRBV10-3|-|TRBJ1-4
CATRSGDEKLFF
TGTGCCACCAGATCAGGTGATGAAAAACTGTTTTTT
>TRBD2|TRBV9|-|TRBJ2-3
CASSVSGDTDTQYF
TGTGCCAGCAGCGTAAGCGGGGACACAGATACGCAGTATTTT
>TRBD2|TRBV4-1|-|TRBJ2-2
CASSQAGLAGGTGELFF
TGCGCCAGCAGCCAAGCTGGATTAGCGGGGGGCACCGGGGAGCTGTTTTTT
>TRBD2|TRBV3-1/TRBV3-2|-|TRBJ2-1
CASSQDRAGRYREQFF
TGTGCCAGCAGCCAAGACAGAGCGGGAAGGTATCGTGAGCAGTTCTTC
>-|TRBV6-5|-|TRBJ1-2
CASSYLNRVANYGYTF
TGTGCCAGCAGTTACCTCAACAGGGTCGCTAACTATGGCTACACCTTC
>TRBD1|TRBV4-1|-|TRBJ1-6
CASSQEGQGRSPLHF
TGCGCCAGCAGCCAAGAGGGACAGGGCCGTTCACCCCTCCACTTT
>TRBD1|TRBV6-2/TRBV6-3|-|TRBJ1-1
CASSYSRQGKALNTEAFF
TGTGCCAGCAGTTACTCGAGACAGGGGAAGGCTTTGAACACTGAAGCTTTCTTT
>-|TRBV28|-|TRBJ2-7
CASSITGNREQYF
TGTGCCAGCAGTATAACAGGGAACCGGGAGCAGTACTTC
>-|TRBV5-1|-|TRBJ2-3
CASSLGGQSTDTQYF
TGCGCCAGCAGCTTGGGTGGCCAAAGCACAGATACGCAGTATTTT
>TRBD2|TRBV28|once|TRBJ2-4
CASTSGLAGKGAKNIQYF
TGTGCCAGCACCTCCGGACTAGCGGGGAAGGGGGCCAAAAACATTCAGTACTTC
>TRBD2|TRBV27|-|TRBJ2-5
CASSFRLAGGRETQYF
TGTGCCAGCAGTTTCCGGCTAGCGGGAGGGAGAGAGACCCAGTACTTC
>-|TRBV7-9|-|TRBJ1-3
CASSLAGVGSGNTIYF
TGTGCCAGCAGCTTAGCGGGAGTTGGGTCTGGAAACACCATATATTTT
>-|TRBV5-1|-|TRBJ2-1
CASSDDYYNEQFF
TGCGCCAGCAGCGACGACTACTACAATGAGCAGTTCTTC